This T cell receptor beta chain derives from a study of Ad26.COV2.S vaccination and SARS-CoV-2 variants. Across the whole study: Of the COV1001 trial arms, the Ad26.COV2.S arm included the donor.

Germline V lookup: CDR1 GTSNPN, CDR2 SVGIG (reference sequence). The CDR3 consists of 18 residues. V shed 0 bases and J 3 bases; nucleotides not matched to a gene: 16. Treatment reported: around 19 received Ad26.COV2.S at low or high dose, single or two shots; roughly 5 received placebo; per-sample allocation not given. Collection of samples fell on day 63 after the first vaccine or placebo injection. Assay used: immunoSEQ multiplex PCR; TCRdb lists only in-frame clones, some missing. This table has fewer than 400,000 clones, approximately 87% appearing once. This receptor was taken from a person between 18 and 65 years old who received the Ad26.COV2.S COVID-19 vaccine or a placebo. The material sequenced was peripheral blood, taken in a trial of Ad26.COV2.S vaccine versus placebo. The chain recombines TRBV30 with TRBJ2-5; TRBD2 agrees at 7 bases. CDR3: CAWSVPRWGGEGEETQYF. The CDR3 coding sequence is TGTGCCTGGAGTGTTCCGAGGTGGGGGGGAGAGGGTGAAGAGACCCAGTACTTC.